These 17 T cell receptor beta chains were sequenced from one sample in a study of blood T cell repertoires in COVID-19. Produced via immunoSEQ multiplex PCR; TCRdb's table is partial and in-frame only. Of 180,000 or so clones in the sample, roughly 87% were seen once. The sample taken for sequencing was PBMCs or T cells enriched from blood (not recorded which). These receptors were collected from a middle-aged man who had recovered from COVID-19.

The chain recombines TRBV2 with TRBJ2-7; 10 bases are a match to TRBD1. The V gene's germline CDR1 is SNHLY and CDR2 FYNNEI. This CDR3 region has 14 residues. V was pared by 8 bases and J by 3 bases, with 7 bases of the junction left unmatched. CDR3: CASSQTGGGYEQYF. CDR3 DNA: TGTGCCAGCTCCCAGACAGGGGGCGGCTACGAGCAGTACTTC.

The V gene is TRBV27, the J gene TRBJ1-1; 8 bases line up with TRBD1. This CDR3 has 14 amino acids. CDR1 is MNHEY and CDR2 is SMNVEV in the germline V gene (reference sequence). After removal of 4 bases from V and 1 base from J, the junction contained 2 bases not matched to a gene. The CDR3, as DNA: TGTGCCAGCAGTTCACAGGGGGAGAACACTGAAGCTTTCTTT. Amino acids: CASSSQGENTEAFF.

The genes are TRBV18 and TRBJ1-2; D remains unclear. V lost 6 bases to trimming and J lost 8 bases, with 13 bases between them. Germline V CDR1 and CDR2: KGHSH, LQKENI. The CDR3 spans 12 residues. The CDR3 DNA follows: TGTGCCAGCTCGGCGACTGGGAGAGGCTACACCTTC. It specifies CASSATGRGYTF.

The chain is built from TRBV7-9 and TRBJ2-7, with D maybe TRBD2 (6 bases). Germline CDR1 reads SEHNR; CDR2 reads FQNEAQ (reference sequence). V was trimmed by 5 bases and J by 3 bases, leaving 17 bases between them. The CDR3 runs to 15 residues. The CDR3 protein is CASSQEASGVYEQYF. CDR3 coding DNA: TGTGCCAGCAGCCAAGAAGCTTCGGGGGTCTACGAGCAGTACTTC.

The count of this clone is one. This sequence joins TRBV5-1 and TRBJ2-7; TRBD1 matches at 8 bases. This CDR3 has 18 residues. With V trimmed by 1 base and J by 2 bases, 14 bases remained unmatched. Germline V gene data show CDR1 as SGHRS and CDR2 as YFSETQ. CDR3 nucleotide sequence: TGCGCCAGCAGCTTGTCGCCAACCACAGGGGGTCAAACCTACGAGCAGTACTTC. It codes for CASSLSPTTGGQTYEQYF.

J is TRBJ1-1 and V is TRBV6-6; maybe TRBD1 (6 bases). V gave up 6 bases and J gave up 7 bases, with 15 bases separating them. Germline V gene data show CDR1 as MNHNY and CDR2 as SVGAGI (reference sequence). The CDR3 loop spans 13 amino acids. The CDR3 DNA reads TGTGCCAGCAGCGGTTGGACAGCCCTTGAAGCTTTCTTT. As protein: CASSGWTALEAFF.

This clone appeared once. The gene calls are TRBV3-1 (or the pseudogene TRBV3-2) and TRBJ2-7; TRBD2 agrees at 10 bases. V was clipped by 6 bases and J by 5 bases; unmatched bases: 10. The CDR3 is 15 residues long. CDR1 and CDR2 from the germline V gene are LGHDT and YNNKEL (reference sequence). The CDR3 spells CASSPASGSLNEQYF. DNA for the CDR3: TGTGCCAGCAGTCCCGCTAGCGGGAGTCTCAACGAGCAGTACTTC.

The genes are TRBV9 and TRBJ1-2; D might be TRBD1 (6 bases). This CDR3 region has 15 residues. Deletions cut 0 bases from V and 4 bases from J, with 13 bases between. CDR1 and CDR2 from the germline V gene are SGDLS and YYNGEE. CDR3 coding DNA: TGTGCCAGCAGCGTAGCTGGGCAGGGGTTCTATGGCTACACCTTC. This gives the protein CASSVAGQGFYGYTF.

CDR3 loop: CASSLNLGQGEQFF. CDR3 nucleotide sequence: TGTGCCAGCAGCCTAAACCTGGGACAGGGTGAGCAGTTCTTC. The chain joins TRBV7-9 to TRBJ2-1; 9 bases align to TRBD1. Germline values: CDR1 SEHNR, CDR2 FQNEAQ (reference sequence). This CDR3 is 14 amino acids long. V gave up 5 bases and J gave up 9 bases; unmatched junction bases: 8. The variable domain in full, with the rest retrieved from reference TRBV7-9 and TRBJ2-1, is DTGVSQNPRHKITKRGQNVTFRCDPISEHNRLYWYRQTLGQGPEFLTYFQNEAQLEKSRLLSDRFSAERPKGSFSTLEIQRTEQGDSAMYLCASSLNLGQGEQFFGPGTRLTVL.

CDR3 nucleotides: TGTGCCATCAGTGGGACAGGGAGAGATGCTTTCTTT. This translates into CAISGTGRDAFF. J is TRBJ1-1 and V is TRBV10-3; 8 bases are a match to TRBD1. This CDR3 is 12 amino acids long. Per germline, CDR1 ENHRY and CDR2 SYGVKD. J lost 11 bases, V lost 4 bases, and 6 bases had no gene match.

The V call is TRBV15, the J call TRBJ1-4; TRBD1 matches at 7 bases. CDR1 is LNHNV, CDR2 YYDKDF, per germline (reference sequence). V lost 8 bases, J lost 8 bases, and 11 bases stayed unmatched. The CDR3 runs to 14 residues. CDR3 in DNA: TGTGCCACCGGGAAGGACAGGTCGGACGAAAAACTGTTTTTT. Amino acid sequence: CATGKDRSDEKLFF.

The V call is TRBV6-5, the J call TRBJ2-7, with 7 bases fitting TRBD2. The length of the CDR3 is 15 residues. In germline, CDR1 is MNHEY, CDR2 SVGAGI. V dropped 6 bases and J dropped 6; count of bases not matched to a gene: 14. CDR3 nucleotide sequence: TGTGCCAGCAGCCTCGGAGGAGCGGGGTACTCCGAGCAGTACTTC. Encoded protein: CASSLGGAGYSEQYF.

The chain uses TRBV28 and TRBJ2-5, with TRBD2 matching 11 bases. The CDR3 contains 16 residues. V lost 2 bases and J lost 2; bases outside the gene matches: 4. The germline CDR1 and CDR2 sequences are MDHEN and SYDVKM. The CDR3 region has the DNA TGTGCCAGCAGTTTAGCACTAGCGGGAGAGCAAGAGACCCAGTACTTC. Its protein product is CASSLALAGEQETQYF.

The rearrangement links TRBV3-1 (or the pseudogene TRBV3-2) to TRBJ2-7, with D perhaps matching TRBD2 (5 bases). Trimming took off 1 base at V and 10 bases at J, with 11 bases between the two ends. Germline V CDR1 and CDR2: LGHDT, YNNKEL (reference sequence). The CDR3 is 12 residues long. The CDR3 bases are TGTGCCAGCAGCCAAGGCCACGGACTCCAGTACTTC. It encodes CASSQGHGLQYF.

The rearrangement links TRBV18 to TRBJ2-1; 7 bases match TRBD2. Germline trimming cut 3 bases from V and 7 bases from J; bases unmatched to any gene: 9. The CDR3 is 15 residues long. Germline V lookup: CDR1 KGHSH, CDR2 LQKENI. The CDR3 DNA reads TGTGCCAGCTCACCTTCTCGCGGGGGTCCTAATGAGCAGTTCTTC. Its protein is CASSPSRGGPNEQFF. Full variable domain (remainder filled in from reference TRBV18 and TRBJ2-1): NAGVMQNPRHLVRRRGQEARLRCSPMKGHSHVYWYRQLPEEGLKFMVYLQKENIIDESGMPKERFSAEFPKEGPSILRIQQVVRGDSAAYFCASSPSRGGPNEQFFGPGTRLTVL.

This clone was recorded only once. V and J are TRBV19 and TRBJ1-2; no definite D call. Trimming removed 2 bases at V and 2 bases at J, with 12 bases between. CDR1 LNHDA and CDR2 SQIVND come from the germline V gene (reference sequence). CDR3 length: 15 residues. The CDR3 nucleotides are TGTGCCAGTAGTATATTACCGGGTACGAACTATGGCTACACCTTC. It translates to CASSILPGTNYGYTF.

The gene calls are TRBV5-1 and TRBJ1-1, with a tentative D call TRBD1 (6 bases). The CDR3 loop spans 13 amino acids. Per the germline V gene, CDR1 is SGHRS and CDR2 is YFSETQ. V gave up 4 bases and J gave up 1 base, with 8 bases separating them. The CDR3 here is CASSRTANTEAFF. The CDR3 DNA is TGCGCCAGCAGCCGGACAGCGAACACTGAAGCTTTCTTT. Full variable domain (missing parts from reference TRBV5-1 and TRBJ1-1): KAGVTQTPRYLIKTRGQQVTLSCSPISGHRSVSWYQQTPGQGLQFLFEYFSETQRNKGNFPGRFSGRQFSNSRSEMNVSTLELGDSALYLCASSRTANTEAFFGQGTRLTVV.